Listed below are T cell receptor beta chains from one sample, sequenced in a study of cytomegalovirus exposure and HLA in healthy donors. Data came from immunoSEQ multiplex PCR; TCRdb stores just in-frame clones and leaves some out. The table records approximately 92,000 clones, roughly 80% of them present only once. Sequenced: PBMCs. The receptors stem from a girl between 2 and 10 years old in good health and CMV-seropositive. The CDR3 runs from the conserved cysteine through the conserved F or W. The order of the fields is V gene, clone size, J gene, D gene, CDR3 length, CDR3 DNA, CDR3 protein. D genes are given only for firm matches. Rows may omit the clone size; those that give it use once, few, many or a size class.

TRBV18	NA	TRBJ2-1	NA	21	TGTGCCAGCTCACCACCGGTAACACGTCCCGCCAGGGGATCGTACTACAATGAGCAGTTCTTC	CASSPPVTRPARGSYYNEQFF
TRBV30	NA	TRBJ2-1	NA	13	TGTGCCTGGAGTGGTGTAGAATACAATGAGCAGTTCTTC	CAWSGVEYNEQFF
TRBV9	NA	TRBJ2-7	TRBD1	16	TGTGCCAGCAGCGTAGAAGGGACAGTGGCCCCCTACGAGCAGTACTTC	CASSVEGTVAPYEQYF
TRBV10-1	NA	TRBJ2-7	TRBD2	15	TGCGCCAGCAGTGAGCGGGCTAGCGGACCGTACGAGCAGTACTTC	CASSERASGPYEQYF
TRBV9	NA	TRBJ1-2	NA	13	TGTGCCAGCAGCGTAGATCAGGACTATGGCTACACCTTC	CASSVDQDYGYTF
TRBV5-1	NA	TRBJ1-1	NA	13	TGCGCCAGCAGCCAACGAGGCCACACTGAAGCTTTCTTT	CASSQRGHTEAFF
TRBV4-3	NA	TRBJ2-1	TRBD2	17	TGCGCCAGCAGCCAAGGGACTAGCGGGAGAGGATACAATGAGCAGTTCTTC	CASSQGTSGRGYNEQFF
TRBV28	NA	TRBJ1-5	NA	16	TGTGCCAGCAGTTGGAGAAGCCAGTCTGGCAATCAGCCCCAGCATTTT	CASSWRSQSGNQPQHF
TRBV7-3	NA	TRBJ2-1	NA	15	TGTGCCAGCAGCTTAGGAGCTAGCGCGTACAATGAGCAGTTCTTC	CASSLGASAYNEQFF
TRBV28	NA	TRBJ2-7	TRBD2	14	TGTGCCAGCAGTACTAGCGGGAGAGCGCTCGAGCAGTACTTC	CASSTSGRALEQYF
TRBV9	few	TRBJ2-2	TRBD1	15	TGTGCCAGCAGCAGGGGGGACAGGGACACCGGGGAGCTGTTTTTT	CASSRGDRDTGELFF
TRBV30	NA	TRBJ1-5	NA	13	TGTGCCTGGAGCGGGACACGGCTACAGCCCCAGCATTTT	CAWSGTRLQPQHF
TRBV18	NA	TRBJ1-5	NA	13	TGTGCCAGCTCACCTCACAAACATCAGCCCCAGCATTTT	CASSPHKHQPQHF
TRBV27	NA	TRBJ1-2	NA	14	TGTGCCAGCAGTGGGAATCCTACTAGCTATGGCTACACCTTC	CASSGNPTSYGYTF
TRBV30	NA	TRBJ2-7	TRBD2	13	TGTGCCGGGATACGGACTAGCGGATACGAGCAGTACTTC	CAGIRTSGYEQYF
TRBV5-6	NA	TRBJ1-1	TRBD1	15	TGTGCCAGCAGCTCCGAAACAGGGGCGCGCACTGAAGCTTTCTTT	CASSSETGARTEAFF
TRBV11-3	NA	TRBJ1-1	TRBD1	13	TGTGCCAGCAGCCAGACAGGGGGGACTGAAGCTTTCTTT	CASSQTGGTEAFF
TRBV6-1	NA	TRBJ1-6	NA	15	TGTGCCAGCAGTGAAGGAGGCACAGGTAGTTCACCCCTCCACTTT	CASSEGGTGSSPLHF
TRBV9	NA	TRBJ2-7	TRBD2	13	TGTGCCAGCAGCTTGGCGGGAGGCAACGAGCAGTACTTC	CASSLAGGNEQYF
TRBV28	NA	TRBJ2-5	TRBD2	15	TGTGCCAGCAGTTTAGCTAGCGGGAGTACAGAGACCCAGTACTTC	CASSLASGSTETQYF
TRBV7-7	once	TRBJ2-3	TRBD1	16	TGTGCCAGCAGCTTACTTCCGGGACAGGCTACAGATACGCAGTATTTT	CASSLLPGQATDTQYF
TRBV5-1	NA	TRBJ2-5	NA	14	TGCGCCAGCAGCTCAGGGTACGATACGGAGACCCAGTACTTC	CASSSGYDTETQYF
TRBV28	NA	TRBJ2-5	TRBD1	15	TGTGCCAGCACGTTATCGGTGACAGGGAAAGAGACCCAGTACTTC	CASTLSVTGKETQYF
TRBV9	NA	TRBJ2-2	NA	16	TGTGCCAGCAGCGTAGCCGGACAAGCGAACACCGGGGAGCTGTTTTTT	CASSVAGQANTGELFF
TRBV28	NA	TRBJ2-7	NA	14	TGTGCCAGCAGTCCGATTAACAGGGCGAGCGAGCAGTACTTC	CASSPINRASEQYF
TRBV19	NA	TRBJ2-3	NA	15	TGTGCCAGTAGCATTCCCGGGTCCACCACAGATACGCAGTATTTT	CASSIPGSTTDTQYF
TRBV27	once	TRBJ2-7	TRBD2	14	TGTGCCAGCAGGCGGGAGCGGGACTCCTACGAGCAGTACTTC	CASRRERDSYEQYF
TRBV30	NA	TRBJ1-1	NA	13	TGTGCCTGGAGTGTGAGGGGGGGCTTGGATGCTTTCTTT	CAWSVRGGLDAFF
TRBV10-1	few	TRBJ1-1	NA	15	TGCGCCAGCAGTGAGTCGGCCAGTTTGAACACTGAAGCTTTCTTT	CASSESASLNTEAFF
TRBV27	NA	TRBJ1-5	NA	11	TGTGCCAGCAGGGACAGAAGAGTCCAGCATTTT	CASRDRRVQHF
TRBV18	NA	TRBJ1-5	NA	15	TGTGCCAGCTCAGGGGAGGGACTCCAAAATCAGCCCCAGCATTTT	CASSGEGLQNQPQHF
TRBV7-3	few	TRBJ1-2	NA	13	TGTGCCAGCAGCAACAACCTCAGGGTTGGCTACACCTTC	CASSNNLRVGYTF
TRBV6-4	NA	TRBJ1-1	NA	13	TGTGCCAGCAGTGACGACAGCCTTACTGAAGCTTTCTTT	CASSDDSLTEAFF
TRBV19	NA	TRBJ1-5	NA	14	TGTGCCAGTAACAGGGATTCGAGCAATCAGCCCCAGCATTTT	CASNRDSSNQPQHF
TRBV6-5	NA	TRBJ1-2	NA	13	TGTGCCAGCGGGGACCAGGGGTTCTGGGGCTACACCTTC	CASGDQGFWGYTF
TRBV4-1	NA	TRBJ1-4	NA	20	TGCGCCAGCAGCCAAGGGACGGGACTTCCCGGTAGAGCAACTAATGAAAAACTGTTTTTT	CASSQGTGLPGRATNEKLFF